This is a list of T cell receptor beta chains from one sample in a study of T cell responses to AZD1222 COVID-19 vaccine. The protocol was immunoSEQ multiplex PCR, while the TCRdb copy is restricted to in-frame clones and leaves out a portion. The data show roughly 270,000 clones, around 92% seen once. The input for sequencing was peripheral blood, taken 28 days after the second AZD1222 dose. Receptors were obtained from an adult who received the AZD1222 COVID-19 vaccine. CDR3s include the opening cysteine and the closing phenylalanine or tryptophan. The D gene is left open where the match is weak. Size is stated for part of the rows, as once, few or many counts, or as a class when the clone is expanded.

cdr3_aa: CASSRRLAGGNTGELFF
cdr3_nt: TGTGCCAGCAGCCGAAGGCTAGCGGGAGGAAACACCGGGGAGCTGTTTTTT
clone_size: NA
d_call: TRBD2
v_call: TRBV7-9
j_call: TRBJ2-2

cdr3_aa: CSGQGNGYTF
cdr3_nt: TGCAGTGGGCAGGGGAACGGCTACACCTTC
clone_size: NA
d_call: NA
v_call: TRBV20-1
j_call: TRBJ1-2

cdr3_aa: CASSPGTYVRTYEQYF
cdr3_nt: TGTGCCAGCAGTCCCGGGACTTACGTCCGCACCTACGAGCAGTACTTC
clone_size: NA
d_call: NA
v_call: TRBV27
j_call: TRBJ2-7

cdr3_aa: CASSERLRSSSGNTIYF
cdr3_nt: TGTGCCAGCAGTGAAAGGCTTCGTTCAAGCTCTGGAAACACCATATATTTT
clone_size: NA
d_call: NA
v_call: TRBV6-1
j_call: TRBJ1-3

cdr3_aa: CASSITRQETQYF
cdr3_nt: TGTGCCAGTAGTATCACACGGCAAGAGACCCAGTACTTC
clone_size: NA
d_call: NA
v_call: TRBV19
j_call: TRBJ2-5

cdr3_aa: CASSKEGGSMGTDTQYF
cdr3_nt: TGTGCCAGCAGCAAAGAGGGCGGGTCTATGGGCACAGATACGCAGTATTTT
clone_size: NA
d_call: NA
v_call: TRBV21-1
j_call: TRBJ2-3

cdr3_aa: CASSLGWADGGEKLFF
cdr3_nt: TGTGCCAGCAGCTTAGGATGGGCAGACGGCGGTGAAAAACTGTTTTTT
clone_size: few
d_call: NA
v_call: TRBV7-9
j_call: TRBJ1-4

cdr3_aa: CASSLTGTGGFGQYF
cdr3_nt: TGCGCCAGCAGCCTAACCGGGACAGGGGGCTTCGGGCAGTACTTC
clone_size: NA
d_call: TRBD1
v_call: TRBV4-1
j_call: TRBJ2-7

cdr3_aa: CASSPGQAGSPLHF
cdr3_nt: TGTGCCAGCAGCCCGGGACAGGCGGGGTCACCCCTCCACTTT
clone_size: NA
d_call: TRBD1
v_call: TRBV2
j_call: TRBJ1-6

cdr3_aa: CASSTLHEQFF
cdr3_nt: TGCGCCAGCAGCACTCTGCATGAGCAGTTCTTC
clone_size: NA
d_call: NA
v_call: TRBV5-1
j_call: TRBJ2-1

cdr3_aa: CASSLVYGGWTEAFF
cdr3_nt: TGTGCCAGCAGCTTAGTGTATGGAGGGTGGACTGAAGCTTTCTTT
clone_size: NA
d_call: NA
v_call: TRBV7-2
j_call: TRBJ1-1

cdr3_aa: CASSYSAIGRDEQYF
cdr3_nt: TGTGCCAGCAGTTACTCGGCAATCGGCCGAGACGAGCAGTACTTC
clone_size: NA
d_call: NA
v_call: TRBV6-5
j_call: TRBJ2-7

cdr3_aa: CASSAVGGPSYNEQFF
cdr3_nt: TGTGCCAGCAGCGCAGTGGGGGGGCCCTCCTACAATGAGCAGTTCTTC
clone_size: NA
d_call: NA
v_call: TRBV11-2
j_call: TRBJ2-1

cdr3_aa: CASSLGGEMNTEAFF
cdr3_nt: TGTGCCAGCAGCTTGGGGGGGGAAATGAACACTGAAGCTTTCTTT
clone_size: once
d_call: NA
v_call: TRBV5-4
j_call: TRBJ1-1

cdr3_aa: CASSSDVGWSGNTIYF
cdr3_nt: TGTGCCAGCAGCTCAGATGTGGGTTGGTCTGGAAACACCATATATTTT
clone_size: NA
d_call: NA
v_call: TRBV9
j_call: TRBJ1-3

cdr3_aa: CASSFQLQGVNSPLHF
cdr3_nt: TGTGCCAGTAGTTTTCAGCTACAGGGGGTAAATTCACCCCTCCACTTT
clone_size: NA
d_call: TRBD1
v_call: TRBV19
j_call: TRBJ1-6

cdr3_aa: CASKEGGTSNYNEQFF
cdr3_nt: TGTGCCAGCAAAGAGGGGGGGACTAGCAACTACAATGAGCAGTTCTTC
clone_size: NA
d_call: TRBD2
v_call: TRBV28
j_call: TRBJ2-1

cdr3_aa: CASGRTVNQPQHF
cdr3_nt: TGTGCCAGTGGTAGGACAGTCAATCAGCCCCAGCATTTT
clone_size: NA
d_call: NA
v_call: TRBV19
j_call: TRBJ1-5

cdr3_aa: CSAGEGGSPLHF
cdr3_nt: TGCAGCGCAGGGGAAGGAGGATCACCCCTCCACTTT
clone_size: NA
d_call: NA
v_call: TRBV29-1
j_call: TRBJ1-6

cdr3_aa: CASSLASGSGGEQFF
cdr3_nt: TGTGCCAGCAGCTTGGCGAGCGGGAGTGGTGGTGAGCAGTTCTTC
clone_size: NA
d_call: TRBD2
v_call: TRBV5-8
j_call: TRBJ2-1

cdr3_aa: CATSREQGASDTQYF
cdr3_nt: TGTGCCACCAGCAGAGAACAGGGGGCATCAGATACGCAGTATTTT
clone_size: NA
d_call: TRBD1
v_call: TRBV15
j_call: TRBJ2-3

cdr3_aa: CASSYSTGLVAPSSYEQYF
cdr3_nt: TGTGCCAGCAGTTACTCGACGGGACTAGTAGCCCCCTCCTCCTACGAGCAGTACTTC
clone_size: NA
d_call: TRBD2
v_call: TRBV6-2/TRBV6-3
j_call: TRBJ2-7

cdr3_aa: CASSQVSGPSTYEQYF
cdr3_nt: TGTGCCAGCAGCCAAGTGTCAGGGCCGTCAACCTACGAGCAGTACTTC
clone_size: NA
d_call: NA
v_call: TRBV4-2
j_call: TRBJ2-7

cdr3_aa: CASSLGALREQYF
cdr3_nt: TGTGCCAGCAGTTTGGGGGCCCTTCGCGAGCAGTACTTC
clone_size: NA
d_call: NA
v_call: TRBV12-3/TRBV12-4
j_call: TRBJ2-7

cdr3_aa: CASSPQLERETEAFF
cdr3_nt: TGTGCCAGCTCACCACAATTGGAGCGGGAGACTGAAGCTTTCTTT
clone_size: NA
d_call: NA
v_call: TRBV18
j_call: TRBJ1-1

cdr3_aa: CATSALDTYQPQHF
cdr3_nt: TGTGCCACCAGCGCCCTAGACACTTATCAGCCCCAGCATTTT
clone_size: NA
d_call: NA
v_call: TRBV15
j_call: TRBJ1-5

cdr3_aa: CASSLVNGRGTVRVDTQYF
cdr3_nt: TGTGCCAGCAGTTTAGTGAATGGGAGGGGGACCGTTCGGGTAGATACGCAGTATTTT
clone_size: NA
d_call: NA
v_call: TRBV28
j_call: TRBJ2-3

cdr3_aa: CASSGKGSLTTGELFF
cdr3_nt: TGCGCCAGCAGCGGAAAAGGGAGCCTAACCACCGGGGAGCTGTTTTTT
clone_size: NA
d_call: NA
v_call: TRBV5-1
j_call: TRBJ2-2

cdr3_aa: CASSLDTGTLQETQYF
cdr3_nt: TGCGCCAGCAGCTTGGATACAGGAACCCTCCAAGAGACCCAGTACTTC
clone_size: once
d_call: NA
v_call: TRBV5-1
j_call: TRBJ2-5

cdr3_aa: CASSAYQGQGVYEQYF
cdr3_nt: TGTGCCAGCAGCGCGTACCAGGGACAGGGTGTCTACGAGCAGTACTTC
clone_size: NA
d_call: TRBD1
v_call: TRBV7-9
j_call: TRBJ2-7

cdr3_aa: CASSPDQGNYGYTF
cdr3_nt: TGTGCCAGCAGCCCAGACCAGGGCAACTATGGCTACACCTTC
clone_size: NA
d_call: NA
v_call: TRBV4-2
j_call: TRBJ1-2

cdr3_aa: CASSPRRDTQYF
cdr3_nt: TGTGCCAGCAGCCCCCGGAGAGATACGCAGTATTTT
clone_size: NA
d_call: NA
v_call: TRBV12-3/TRBV12-4
j_call: TRBJ2-3

cdr3_aa: CATSDYRGLGTQYF
cdr3_nt: TGTGCCACCAGTGATTACCGAGGACTAGGGACGCAGTATTTT
clone_size: NA
d_call: TRBD2
v_call: TRBV24-1
j_call: TRBJ2-3

cdr3_aa: CAIRGRYGSPLHF
cdr3_nt: TGTGCCATCAGGGGGCGTTATGGTTCACCCCTCCACTTT
clone_size: NA
d_call: TRBD1
v_call: TRBV15
j_call: TRBJ1-6

cdr3_aa: CASSEAGQGNSPLHF
cdr3_nt: TGTGCCAGCAGTGAAGCGGGACAGGGCAATTCACCCCTCCACTTT
clone_size: NA
d_call: TRBD1
v_call: TRBV6-1
j_call: TRBJ1-6

cdr3_aa: CASSSAGGTQYF
cdr3_nt: TGTGCCAGCAGTTCCGCAGGTGGGACCCAGTACTTC
clone_size: NA
d_call: NA
v_call: TRBV28
j_call: TRBJ2-5

cdr3_aa: CASSLSGSPLHF
cdr3_nt: TGTGCCAGCAGTTTGAGCGGCTCACCCCTCCACTTT
clone_size: NA
d_call: NA
v_call: TRBV28
j_call: TRBJ1-6

cdr3_aa: CASSRDRQETQYF
cdr3_nt: TGTGCCAGCAGCCGGGACAGACAAGAGACCCAGTACTTC
clone_size: once
d_call: TRBD1
v_call: TRBV13
j_call: TRBJ2-5

cdr3_aa: CASSGGAGQETQYF
cdr3_nt: TGTGCCAGCAGCGGGGGAGCGGGGCAAGAGACCCAGTACTTC
clone_size: NA
d_call: TRBD2
v_call: TRBV2
j_call: TRBJ2-5

cdr3_aa: CASSVLTGGNYGYTF
cdr3_nt: TGTGCCAGCAGCGTTCTCACAGGGGGGAACTATGGCTACACCTTC
clone_size: once
d_call: TRBD1
v_call: TRBV5-6
j_call: TRBJ1-2